These T cell receptor beta chains were read from a single sample in a study of blood T cell repertoires in COVID-19. The data were produced by immunoSEQ multiplex PCR, yet TCRdb's version contains in-frame clones alone and is incomplete. The top ten clones hold 3% of a sample with about 260,000 clones, around 90% of them seen once. The sequenced sample consisted of PBMCs or T cells enriched from blood (not recorded which). The receptor source for this set is a woman between 50 and 59 years old who had recovered from COVID-19. Both conserved end residues are part of each CDR3. The D gene is left open where the match is weak. Some rows mark clone size as missing; the rest say once, few, many or name a class of expanded clone.

clone_size: -; d_call: TRBD1; cdr3_length: 15; j_call: TRBJ1-1; v_call: TRBV5-1; cdr3_nt: TGCGCCAGCAGCGGGGACAGGGGGCGGTACACTGAAGCTTTCTTT; cdr3_aa: CASSGDRGRYTEAFF
clone_size: -; d_call: -; cdr3_length: 14; j_call: TRBJ2-3; v_call: TRBV7-2; cdr3_nt: TGTGCCAGCAGCTTAAGAGCCTTCACAGATACGCAGTATTTT; cdr3_aa: CASSLRAFTDTQYF
clone_size: -; d_call: -; cdr3_length: 14; j_call: TRBJ2-1; v_call: TRBV7-8; cdr3_nt: TGTGCCAGCAGCTTAGGGGCCGGATACAATGAGCAGTTCTTC; cdr3_aa: CASSLGAGYNEQFF
clone_size: -; d_call: TRBD2; cdr3_length: 15; j_call: TRBJ2-1; v_call: TRBV6-5; cdr3_nt: TGTGCCAGCAGGGACCCCGGGACTAGCAAGAATGAGCAGTTCTTC; cdr3_aa: CASRDPGTSKNEQFF
clone_size: once; d_call: -; cdr3_length: 16; j_call: TRBJ2-1; v_call: TRBV4-3; cdr3_nt: TGCGCCAGCAGCCAAGACGACCGCCTTCCGGGCAATGAGCAGTTCTTC; cdr3_aa: CASSQDDRLPGNEQFF
clone_size: -; d_call: TRBD1; cdr3_length: 14; j_call: TRBJ1-1; v_call: TRBV6-2/TRBV6-3; cdr3_nt: TGTGCCAGCAGTTCCGCAGGGGGCTGGACTGAAGCTTTCTTT; cdr3_aa: CASSSAGGWTEAFF
clone_size: -; d_call: -; cdr3_length: 16; j_call: TRBJ2-7; v_call: TRBV10-3; cdr3_nt: TGTGCCATCAGTGAGTCACGGGGGGCGGTGGCCTACGAGCAGTACTTC; cdr3_aa: CAISESRGAVAYEQYF
clone_size: -; d_call: -; cdr3_length: 13; j_call: TRBJ1-2; v_call: TRBV28; cdr3_nt: TGTGCCAGCATTAAAAGGGGTTGGTATGGCTACACCTTC; cdr3_aa: CASIKRGWYGYTF
clone_size: -; d_call: -; cdr3_length: 15; j_call: TRBJ1-2; v_call: TRBV7-8; cdr3_nt: TGTGCCAGCAGCTTAAGTAATCGTCCCGAGGTCGGCTACACCTTC; cdr3_aa: CASSLSNRPEVGYTF
clone_size: once; d_call: -; cdr3_length: 14; j_call: TRBJ1-3; v_call: TRBV29-1; cdr3_nt: TGCAGCGCAGCAACAGGGCCGAGTGGAAACACCATATATTTT; cdr3_aa: CSAATGPSGNTIYF
clone_size: -; d_call: TRBD1; cdr3_length: 14; j_call: TRBJ1-6; v_call: TRBV6-6; cdr3_nt: TGTGCCAGCAGAACGACAGGGGGCCCTTCACCCCTCCACTTT; cdr3_aa: CASRTTGGPSPLHF
clone_size: -; d_call: -; cdr3_length: 13; j_call: TRBJ2-7; v_call: TRBV15; cdr3_nt: TGTGCCACCAGCAGAGGCGTGATTTACGAGCAGTACTTC; cdr3_aa: CATSRGVIYEQYF
clone_size: -; d_call: TRBD1; cdr3_length: 17; j_call: TRBJ2-1; v_call: TRBV25-1; cdr3_nt: TGTGCCAGCAGTGATCTAATCGGGACAGGGCATAGCAATGAGCAGTTCTTC; cdr3_aa: CASSDLIGTGHSNEQFF
clone_size: few; d_call: -; cdr3_length: 14; j_call: TRBJ2-7; v_call: TRBV19; cdr3_nt: TGTGCCAGTAGTATCAGCGGAGGGGCGGGCGAGCAGTACTTC; cdr3_aa: CASSISGGAGEQYF
clone_size: -; d_call: TRBD1; cdr3_length: 13; j_call: TRBJ1-5; v_call: TRBV7-2; cdr3_nt: TGTGCCAGCAGCCAGGGGGGCAATCAGCCCCAGCATTTT; cdr3_aa: CASSQGGNQPQHF
clone_size: -; d_call: TRBD2; cdr3_length: 15; j_call: TRBJ2-3; v_call: TRBV28; cdr3_nt: TGTGCCAGCAGTTCGACTAGCGGGAGAACAGATACGCAGTATTTT; cdr3_aa: CASSSTSGRTDTQYF